A selection of T cell receptor beta chains follows, all from one sample in a study of shared clonotypes between healthy human individuals. The method was immunoSEQ multiplex PCR; TCRdb's version includes in-frame clones alone and lacks a portion of them. Of some 2 million clones in the sample, less than 95% were seen once. Sequenced input: naive CD8+ T cells sorted from blood. The receptors stem from a young man in good health. CDR3s include the opening cysteine and the closing phenylalanine or tryptophan. Clone size is not always given. Where it is, it says once, few, many or a class for expanded clones.

NA TRBJ2-1 TRBV20-1 CSARGGEQFF
NA TRBJ2-3 TRBV5-1 CASSLTESTDTQYF
NA TRBJ2-7 TRBV27 CASRSTGWYEQYF
once TRBJ2-5 TRBV7-8 CASSLDPGTGSQETQYF
NA TRBJ1-5 TRBV7-8 CASSAEQGAFLNQPQHF
NA TRBJ2-7 TRBV4-1 CASSQVTGPYEQYF
NA TRBJ2-3 TRBV30 CAWSAYSQSNTDTQYF
once TRBJ1-1 TRBV15 CATSSNRALGNTEAFF
NA TRBJ2-5 TRBV7-9 CASSLAEQETQYF
NA TRBJ2-7 TRBV13 CASSSQVGKIYEQYF
NA TRBJ2-1 TRBV1 CTSTPSGRGNEQFF
NA TRBJ2-2 TRBV27 CASTPSGGTYTGELFF
NA TRBJ2-5 TRBV5-1 CASSPREQETQYF
NA TRBJ2-2 TRBV27 CASSPFTTGELFF
NA TRBJ2-1 TRBV7-9 CASSVGAYNEQFF
NA TRBJ2-7 TRBV29-1 CSVEDIGFGEQYF
NA TRBJ2-7 TRBV30 CAWTPGPYEQYF
NA TRBJ2-2 TRBV4-1 CASSQEAATGELFF
NA TRBJ2-7 TRBV4-2 CASSPGTGAYEQYF
NA TRBJ2-1 TRBV4-1 CASSPSQRGSYNEQFF
NA TRBJ2-5 TRBV30 CAWSVGQEETQYF
NA TRBJ2-7 TRBV27 CASRYRGTPSYEQYF
NA TRBJ2-7 TRBV4-1 CASSQIEGQYEQYF
NA TRBJ1-2 TRBV4-1 CASSRVEGMDGYTF
NA TRBJ2-7 TRBV12-5 CASGLGTGNEQYF
NA TRBJ2-7 TRBV6-5 CASSSGSPLEQYF
NA TRBJ1-1 TRBV27 CASSPRLVNTEAFF
NA TRBJ2-7 TRBV5-1 CASSLRRTSGSSYEQYF
NA TRBJ1-1 TRBV14 CASSQAASNWGLNTEAFF
NA TRBJ2-7 TRBV30 CAWSHGERYEQYF
NA TRBJ2-7 TRBV5-1 CASSVTREYEQYF
NA TRBJ2-3 TRBV7-2 CASSLFTDTQYF
NA TRBJ1-3 TRBV28 CASRRSPGQGNTIYF
NA TRBJ2-2 TRBV7-9 CASSPWSQGLNTGELFF
once TRBJ1-1 TRBV19 CASSPGWRGQGALNTEAFF
NA TRBJ2-7 TRBV27 CASSFGQGWYEQYF
NA TRBJ1-1 TRBV7-9 CASSYGLGGDSEAFF
NA TRBJ2-1 TRBV27 CATQWQGGYNEQFF
NA TRBJ1-5 TRBV27 CASSQEFGNQPQHF
NA TRBJ2-3 TRBV4-1 CASSQEWGGRSVTDTQYF
NA TRBJ1-1 TRBV9 CASSPRMDPNTEAFF
NA TRBJ2-5 TRBV12-5 CASGLSPGGTQYF
once TRBJ2-5 TRBV7-9 CASSFGPGETQYF
NA TRBJ2-1 TRBV27 CASSLSNEQFF
NA TRBJ2-5 TRBV6-5 CASLSGSEETQYF
NA TRBJ1-5 TRBV9 CASSVAGGPRQPQHF
NA TRBJ2-3 TRBV6-9 CAGPGSTDTQYF
NA TRBJ1-3 TRBV29-1 CSVPSGNTIYF
NA TRBJ2-7 TRBV6-1 CASSPPTSSPYEQYF
NA TRBJ2-4 TRBV29-1 CSVVGTISNGNIQYF
NA TRBJ1-3 TRBV6-5 CASSYATHSGNTIYF
NA TRBJ2-4 TRBV1 CTSSQDNPLSDPCPLAKNIQYF
NA TRBJ2-7 TRBV5-1 CASSLGAAGGLSHEQYF
NA TRBJ2-5 TRBV5-1 CASSFLPGRVETQYF
NA TRBJ2-1 TRBV7-9 CASSSGLVPSNEQFF